This TCR delta chain appears in the sequencing data of a study of gammadelta T cells in human blood. This clone is medium-sized by share. TCRdb re-called the RT-PCR reads with CATT. The sample lists 1,500 to 2,000 delta-chain clones, 8% to 9% occurring once. This CDR3 is 19 amino acids long. CDR1 and CDR2 (germline): TSWWSYY, QGS. The V and J ends lost 1 base and 0 bases, in that order; junction bases with no gene match: 13. The chain is built from TRDV1 and TRDJ1; TRDD3 matches at 8 bases. The sample taken for sequencing was non-Vgamma9Vdelta2 gamma-delta T cells from infant blood. This clonotype was sampled from a human donor. CDR3 sequence (DNA): TGTGCTCTTGGGGAACATCCCACCTACGGTGGGGGATACACCGATAAACTCATCTTT. Encoded protein: CALGEHPTYGGGYTDKLIF.